This passage covers 14 T cell receptor beta chains from one sample sequenced in a study of OX40 agonist ivuxolimab in advanced cancers. Sequencing used immunoSEQ multiplex PCR; TCRdb keeps in-frame clones, though not all of them. This sample yields some 45,000 clones, of which roughly 90% are seen a single time; about 17% belongs to the top ten. Sequenced here: CD4+ or CD8+ T cells sorted from blood, sampled in a trial of the OX40 agonist ivuxolimab. The receptors here all came from an adult with an advanced solid tumor such as melanoma, head and neck, liver or kidney cancer.

The V call is TRBV5-4, the J call TRBJ1-3, with 9 bases identical to TRBD1. The CDR3 has 15 residues. V trimming: 0 bases; J trimming: 4 bases; junction bases outside the gene matches: 2. Germline lookup yields CDR1 SGHNT and CDR2 YYREEE (reference sequence). CDR3 DNA: TGTGCCAGCAGCTTGGGGACAGGGGAAGGAAACACCATATATTTT. It specifies CASSLGTGEGNTIYF.

This sequence joins TRBV27 and TRBJ1-2, with D uncertain. The CDR3 length is 13 residues. V gave up 2 bases and J gave up 8 bases, with 12 bases separating them. Germline values: CDR1 MNHEY, CDR2 SMNVEV (reference sequence). The CDR3 sequence: CASSLGSTRGYTF. DNA of the CDR3: TGTGCCAGCAGTTTAGGGTCTACGAGGGGCTACACCTTC.

The V and J genes are TRBV7-9 and TRBJ1-2; 10 nucleotides match TRBD1. CDR1 and CDR2 from the germline V gene are SEHNR and FQNEAQ (reference sequence). The CDR3 runs 15 residues. Trimming took 4 bases from V and 3 from J; bases not matched to a gene: 5. The DNA of the CDR3 is TGTGCCAGCAGCTCAGCCGGGACAGGGGACTATGGCTACACCTTC. This gives the protein CASSSAGTGDYGYTF. Combining the CDR3 with reference TRBV7-9 and TRBJ1-2 gives the whole variable domain DTGVSQNPRHKITKRGQNVTFRCDPISEHNRLYWYRQTLGQGPEFLTYFQNEAQLEKSRLLSDRFSAERPKGSFSTLEIQRTEQGDSAMYLCASSSAGTGDYGYTFGSGTRLTVV.

V and J are TRBV10-3 and TRBJ2-3; 10 bases align to TRBD1. J lost 5 bases, V lost 5 bases, and 19 bases had no gene match. The CDR3 is 19 residues long. The germline CDR1 and CDR2 sequences are ENHRY and SYGVKD. The CDR3 DNA reads TGTGCCATCAGTTGGGACAGGGGAGTACGGGAGGGCCGGGAAGATACGCAGTATTTT. This codes for CAISWDRGVREGREDTQYF.

In this sample, this clone turned up a few times. The chain employs TRBV27 and TRBJ1-1; D gene uncertain. V was cut by 8 bases and J by 11 bases, with 15 bases left in between. From germline, CDR1 is MNHEY and CDR2 SMNVEV (reference sequence). This CDR3 region has 11 residues. CDR3 in amino acids: CASHTGNGAFF. The CDR3, as DNA: TGTGCCAGCCACACTGGGAATGGGGCTTTCTTT.

The chain combines TRBV6-4 with TRBJ2-3; D gene uncertain. The germline gives CDR1 MRHNA, CDR2 SNTAGT. V lost 3 bases and J lost 5, with 12 bases in between. There are 14 residues in the CDR3. This CDR3 is CASSEGSPGDTQYF. In DNA form, the CDR3 reads TGTGCCAGCAGTGAGGGCTCGCCGGGAGATACGCAGTATTTT.

The V call is TRBV5-1, the J call TRBJ2-7; 7 bases match TRBD2. This CDR3 is built from 16 residues. V lost 2 bases, J lost 7 bases, and 15 bases stayed unmatched. The germline V gene has CDR1 SGHRS and CDR2 YFSETQ. The CDR3 region has the DNA TGCGCCAGCAGCTTAAGGGGAGGGAGGGTAACCGAGGAGCAGTACTTC. This encodes CASSLRGGRVTEEQYF.

This clone appeared a few times. The V gene is TRBV9, the J gene TRBJ1-1; no firm D call. Trimming stripped 0 bases from V and 9 bases from J, with 12 bases between. Germline V gene lookup returns CDR1 SGDLS and CDR2 YYNGEE. This CDR3 is 13 amino acids long. This chain's CDR3 is CASSVGSAAKAFF. CDR3 sequence (DNA): TGTGCCAGCAGCGTAGGGTCGGCCGCCAAAGCTTTCTTT.

The chain links TRBV9 to TRBJ2-5, with TRBD2 identical over 12 bases. The V segment lost 3 bases and the J segment 5 bases; nucleotides outside the gene matches: 5. CDR1 is SGDLS and CDR2 is YYNGEE in the germline V gene. This CDR3 has 15 residues. CDR3 sequence reads: CASSASGGAGETQYF. The DNA for the CDR3 is TGTGCCAGCAGCGCTAGCGGGGGGGCGGGTGAGACCCAGTACTTC.

This clone is a singleton in its sample. This chain links TRBV12-2 with TRBJ2-1; the table's D call TRBD1 went unverified against the DNA. TRBV12-2 is reported as a pseudogene. The CDR3 totals 11 residues. The CDR3 DNA sequence: TGTGCAAGTCGACTTTGGGCTGAGCAGTTCTTC. The encoded protein is CASRLWAEQFF.

V gene TRBV6-6 combines with J gene TRBJ2-1; D is unresolved. V shed 4 bases and J shed 7 bases, with 11 bases lying between them. Per the germline V gene, CDR1 is MNHNY and CDR2 is SVGAGI (reference sequence). The length of the CDR3 is 13 residues. CDR3: CASSSEVRNEQFF. The CDR3 DNA is TGTGCCAGCAGTTCAGAGGTCCGAAATGAGCAGTTCTTC.

The chain joins TRBV6-5 to TRBJ2-7, with unresolved D. From germline, CDR1 is MNHEY and CDR2 SVGAGI. With 0 bases removed from V and 2 bases from J, the gap between germline ends came to 8 bases. The CDR3 sequence is 14 residues long. The CDR3 loop is CASSYSPIAYEQYF. The CDR3 DNA follows: TGTGCCAGCAGTTACTCCCCTATCGCCTACGAGCAGTACTTC.

The CDR3: CASSPTEGRDGYTF. In DNA, the CDR3 is TGCGCCAGCAGCCCGACCGAGGGGCGGGATGGCTACACCTTC. This sequence joins TRBV4-1 and TRBJ1-2, with D tentatively TRBD1 (5 bases). With 4 bases removed from V and 6 bases from J, the gap between germline ends came to 15 bases. The CDR3 extends over 14 amino acids. Germline lookup yields CDR1 MGHRA and CDR2 YSYEKL.

The J gene is TRBJ1-1, the V gene TRBV7-8, with 7 bases identical to TRBD1. V shed 5 bases, J shed 1 base, and the junction held 7 bases outside the gene matches. The CDR3 sequence is 15 residues long. From germline, CDR1 is SGHVS and CDR2 FQNEAQ. In nucleotides, the CDR3 is TGTGCCAGCAGCCCAAGGGGGCCGGGGAACACTGAAGCTTTCTTT. It specifies CASSPRGPGNTEAFF.